What follows is one TCR beta chain and its context. Its target is not known. Germline loops: CDR1 SGDLS, CDR2 YYNGEE. The V end lost 4 bases, the J end lost 4 bases, and 11 bases lay between the germline ends. The length of the CDR3 is 13 residues. The rectum was sampled with one to two pinch biopsies at colonoscopy. Clones were read by immunoSEQ multiplex PCR, and TCRdb kept only the in-frame ones, dropping some. The sample consists of approximately 40,000 clones, around 75% of them appearing once. The sample originates from a study of pediatric ulcerative colitis. Regarding the study as a whole: Some T cells in rectal biopsies may come from blood, especially with overt colitis. Ulcerative colitis patients shared more blood-rectal clones than controls. A couple of rectal clonotypes were found only in ulcerative colitis patients, all of them.

The sequencing sample was made of gut tissue. This chain links TRBV9 with TRBJ1-1; D unclear. The clonotype was recovered from a boy between 10 and 17 years old with severe ulcerative colitis. The CDR3 DNA reads TGTGCCAGCAGCTTAAGTATGAGCACTGAAGCTTTCTTT. Translating it yields CASSLSMSTEAFF.